These T cell receptor beta chains were read from a single sample in a study of identical twins. A single record per CDR3 protein comes from TCRdb applying MiXCR to the 5' RACE reads. The repertoire holds some 730,000 distinct CDR3 sequences, with around a sixth as singletons. This same sample was also part of a study on T cells expressing NK-cell markers.

Material for sequencing was PBMCs. The receptors come from a woman aged 18-29 years in good health. The CDR3 runs from the conserved cysteine through the conserved F or W. D genes are given only for firm matches. The size of a clone is reported for some rows only, either as once, few or many, or as a class for expanded clones.

TRBJ2-1 - TRBV7-3 - TGTGCCAGCAGCCCGGACAGTACTCAATACAATGAGCAGTTCTTC CASSPDSTQYNEQFF
TRBJ2-7 TRBD2 TRBV10-3 few TGTGCCATCAGTCCTTCCGGGACTAATCCCTACGAGCAGTACTTC CAISPSGTNPYEQYF
TRBJ2-7 - TRBV3-1 - TGTGCCAGCAGCCAAGCCAGAAGCTCCTACGAGCAGTACTTC CASSQARSSYEQYF
TRBJ2-1 TRBD2 TRBV7-2 - TGTGCCAGCAGCTCCCTAGGACTAGCGGGAGGAGGTGAGCAGTTCTTC CASSSLGLAGGGEQFF
TRBJ2-7 TRBD2 TRBV20-1 few TGCAGTGCTAGACCCTTGACTAGCGGGAGCCCCGAGCAGTACTTC CSARPLTSGSPEQYF
TRBJ1-5 - TRBV21-1 few TGTGCCAGGGGGACAGGAGATCAGCCCCAGCATTTT CARGTGDQPQHF
TRBJ2-7 - TRBV4-2 many TGTGCCAGCAGACCGACTAGGAGCTCCTACGAGCAGTACTTC CASRPTRSSYEQYF
TRBJ2-2 - TRBV5-1 few TGCGCCAGCAGCCCGACTAGTCTTGGCGGGGAGCTGTTTTTT CASSPTSLGGELFF
TRBJ2-4 - TRBV12-3/TRBV12-4 many TGTGCCAGCAGTCAAGACCCTCCCCCGTACTTC CASSQDPPPYF
TRBJ1-2 - TRBV20-1 - TGCAGTGCTAGAGACCCCTCGGGGGAGAACTATGGCTACACCTTC CSARDPSGENYGYTF
TRBJ1-1 - TRBV20-1 few TGCAGTGCTAGAGATATCAGGAACACTGAAGCTTTCTTT CSARDIRNTEAFF
TRBJ1-3 - TRBV20-1 few TGCAGTGCTAGCGGCCGGGGAAACACCATATATTTT CSASGRGNTIYF
TRBJ2-3 - TRBV15 - TGTGCCACCTCCTGGGGGTCAACAGATACGCAGTTTTTT CATSWGSTDTQFF
TRBJ2-4 TRBD2 TRBV20-1 - TGCAGTGCCAAAAGGTCACTAGCGGAAAACATTCAGTACTTC CSAKRSLAENIQYF
TRBJ2-5 - TRBV29-1 - TGCAGCGTTGATCCCCCCGCCGGGGGCCTACCCACCCGGTACTTC CSVDPPAGGLPTRYF
TRBJ2-7 - TRBV6-6 few TGTGCCAGCAGCCGGCCAGGCTACGAGCAGTACTTC CASSRPGYEQYF
TRBJ2-1 - TRBV11-3 few TGTGCCAGCAGCCGAGGGAGTGGACTGAAGCAGTTCTTC CASSRGSGLKQFF
TRBJ2-5 - TRBV15 - TGTGCCACCAGCCCCGGGCAGGGAGACAACCAAGAGACCCAGTACTTC CATSPGQGDNQETQYF
TRBJ1-2 - TRBV12-3/TRBV12-4 - TGTGCCAGCAGCTACCGGGAGGAAAAGGGCTACACCTTC CASSYREEKGYTF
TRBJ2-5 - TRBV20-1 few TGCAGTGCCTCAAGGGGCAGCCAGGGGACCCAGTACTTC CSASRGSQGTQYF
TRBJ2-5 TRBD2 TRBV6-1 - TGTGCCAGCAGTCAGGGACTAGCGGGAGGGAGGCGGACCCAGTACTTC CASSQGLAGGRRTQYF
TRBJ2-1 - TRBV6-2/TRBV6-3 - TGTGCCAGCAGTTCTCGCCGGGTCATGTCCTACAATGAGCAGTTCTTC CASSSRRVMSYNEQFF
TRBJ2-7 TRBD2 TRBV27 - TGTGCCAGCAGACCAAGCGGGGGACCCTACGAGCAGTACTTC CASRPSGGPYEQYF
TRBJ1-2 - TRBV20-1 few TGCAGTGCTAGTGGGACTTATGGCTACACCTTC CSASGTYGYTF
TRBJ2-2 - TRBV20-1 - TGCAGTGCTTGGGGCGGGACCGGGGAGCTGTTTTTT CSAWGGTGELFF
TRBJ2-5 - TRBV5-1 few TGCGCCAGCAGCCCCACGACAGGTCAGGGAGAGACCCAGTACTTC CASSPTTGQGETQYF
TRBJ2-7 TRBD2 TRBV7-2 - TGTGCCAGCAGCTCCCAGCGGGAGAACTACGAGCAGTACTTC CASSSQRENYEQYF
TRBJ2-5 - TRBV5-8 few TGTGCCAGCAGCCCAACGCGGTCTAGATGGGTAGAGACCCAGTACTTC CASSPTRSRWVETQYF
TRBJ2-3 TRBD2 TRBV20-1 - TGCAGTGCTGCACTAGCGGGGGTCACAGATACGCAGTATTTT CSAALAGVTDTQYF
TRBJ1-1 - TRBV7-9 few TGTGCCAGCAGCTTAGTGCTGGGTGGGACTGAAGCTTTCTTT CASSLVLGGTEAFF
TRBJ1-1 - TRBV18 - TGTGCCAGCTCACTTGACACCCTTAGGACTGAAGCTTTCTTT CASSLDTLRTEAFF
TRBJ2-3 - TRBV29-1 once TGCAGCGTTCTAGGGCGCTACACAGATACGCAGTATTTT CSVLGRYTDTQYF
TRBJ2-5 - TRBV12-3/TRBV12-4 - TGTGCCAGCAGTTTAGGCCATTTCGAGACCCAGTACTTC CASSLGHFETQYF
TRBJ1-2 TRBD1 TRBV20-1 - TGCAGTGCTGGCCGGACAGGAGACCTTAACTATGGCTACACCTTC CSAGRTGDLNYGYTF
TRBJ2-3 - TRBV3-1 - TGTGCCAGCAGCTCGAGAGGGGCGGGCAATACGCAGTATTTT CASSSRGAGNTQYF
TRBJ1-2 TRBD1 TRBV5-1 many TGCGCCAGCAGCGCAGACAGGGGAGACCTCGGCTACACCTTC CASSADRGDLGYTF
TRBJ2-7 - TRBV12-3/TRBV12-4 many TGTGCCAGCAGCTTTGCGACCTACGAGCAGTACTTC CASSFATYEQYF
TRBJ2-3 - TRBV4-3 - TGCGCCAGCAGCCAAGAACGAGCGAATACGCAGTATTTT CASSQERANTQYF
TRBJ2-3 - TRBV9 - TGTGCCAGCAGCGTGGCAGGGTACGGAGATACGCAGTATTTT CASSVAGYGDTQYF
TRBJ2-7 - TRBV20-1 few TGCAGTGCTCACGACAGGTATCTCTCGGAGCAGTACTTC CSAHDRYLSEQYF
TRBJ2-1 TRBD2 TRBV6-2/TRBV6-3 few TGTGCCAGCAATACCATAAGCGGGATAGTCTACAATGAGCAGTTCTTC CASNTISGIVYNEQFF
TRBJ1-1 - TRBV20-1 many TGCAGTGTTATCCCACGGAACACTGAAGCTTTCTTT CSVIPRNTEAFF
TRBJ2-7 - TRBV7-9 many TGTGCCAGCAGCTTAACCTCCACCTACGAGCAGTACTTC CASSLTSTYEQYF
TRBJ1-5 - TRBV10-3 many TGTGCCATCTCGGGGGTTTTGGATCAGCCCCAGCATTTT CAISGVLDQPQHF
TRBJ1-6 - TRBV7-2 many TGTGCCAGCAGTTCAAAGATGTTGGGTTCACCCCTCCACTTT CASSSKMLGSPLHF
TRBJ2-5 - TRBV20-1 few TGCAGTGCCTCCCCGCTCCAAGAGACCCAGTACTTC CSASPLQETQYF
TRBJ2-4 - TRBV4-1 - TGCGCCAGCAGCCACCTTAGCGCCGCTAGAGCCAAAAACATTCAGTACTTC CASSHLSAARAKNIQYF
TRBJ2-1 - TRBV10-3 few TGTGCCATCAGGGAGGAAGGCTACAATGAGCAGTTCTTC CAIREEGYNEQFF
TRBJ2-3 - TRBV11-2 - TGTGCCAGCAGCCCCACCCTCCAGGGGGATACGCAGTATTTT CASSPTLQGDTQYF
TRBJ2-1 TRBD1 TRBV7-9 - TGTGCCAGCATCCCTCGACAGGGCCAAAATGAGCAGTTCTTC CASIPRQGQNEQFF
TRBJ2-7 TRBD2 TRBV7-9 many TGTGCCAGCAGCTCACCGAAGCCAGCGGGAGTGTCCTACGAGCAGTACTTC CASSSPKPAGVSYEQYF
TRBJ2-1 TRBD2 TRBV5-5 - TGTGCCAGCAGCTTGGATAGCGGGGGGGCCCTATCGGAGCAGTTCTTC CASSLDSGGALSEQFF
TRBJ1-4 - TRBV6-1 - TGTGCCAGCAGGCAGGGATCAACTAATGAAAAACTGTTTTTT CASRQGSTNEKLFF